This TCR beta chain was sequenced during a study of CD8+ T cells in alopecia areata. Germline CDR1 reads SGHNT; CDR2 reads YYREEE (reference sequence). V was trimmed by 0 bases and J by 1 base, leaving 10 bases between them. The CDR3 consists of 15 residues. This clone has only one observation. In each case, RNA was isolated and then reverse transcribed into cDNA as the sequencing template. Generated by immunoSEQ multiplex PCR, the TCRdb table keeps only in-frame clones and is missing some. The table has under 150,000 clones, approximately 51% seen once. Specified treatment: oral pan-JAK inhibitor, 5-10 mg twice daily.

V is TRBV5-4 and J is TRBJ2-5, with D perhaps TRBD1 or TRBD2 (6 bases each). This receptor was taken from a human donor with alopecia areata. The material was CD4+ T cells sorted from blood, obtained at week 24, from a patient treated with tofacitinib. This CDR3 is CASSLAGAPQETQYF. In DNA form, the CDR3 reads TGTGCCAGCAGCTTGGCGGGGGCACCCCAAGAGACCCAGTACTTC.